These T cell receptor beta chains were read from a single sample in a study of radiation and T cells in renal cell carcinoma. Profiling relied on immunoSEQ multiplex PCR, and the TCRdb table lists in-frame clones only, not all of them. This table has about 120,000 clones, over 75% appearing once. The starting material was blood, obtained from a patient whose treatment included radiotherapy and nephrectomy. All receptors come from a man between 50 and 59 years old with renal cell carcinoma. CDR3s include the opening cysteine and the closing phenylalanine or tryptophan.

TRBJ1-6	TRBV30	CAWSRGRTYNSPLHF
TRBJ2-3	TRBV4-1	CASSQFAAESTDTQYF
TRBJ1-3	TRBV9	CASSGTGGGGTIYF
TRBJ2-5	TRBV12-5	CASGLAGQGTETQYF
TRBJ2-3	TRBV28	CASSFERGTDTQYF
TRBJ2-7	TRBV9	CASSVGVEGLYEQYF
TRBJ1-1	TRBV6-5	CATVRGGSTEAFF
TRBJ1-1	TRBV28	CARTRNRAKGTEAFF
TRBJ2-1	TRBV4-2	CASSQDRGTSFSSYNEQFF
TRBJ2-3	TRBV4-2	CASSQDHQWAPEPTDTQYF
TRBJ2-4	TRBV28	CASSSPGTKAGIQYF
TRBJ1-1	TRBV6-5	CASRDPNTEAFF
TRBJ1-2	TRBV7-6	CASSPPGAPNYGYTF
TRBJ2-6	TRBV5-1	CASSLGAGANVLTF
TRBJ2-7	TRBV10-3	CAISDAGERDSYEQYF
TRBJ1-5	TRBV5-5	CASSLSRAVKSNQPQHF
TRBJ1-2	TRBV7-8	CASSPGQDYGYTF
TRBJ2-7	TRBV5-1	CASSLTSGSYEQYF
TRBJ1-1	TRBV7-9	CASSLNRQGTEAFF
TRBJ2-2	TRBV19	CATNPGQGVGGELFF
TRBJ1-4	TRBV19	CASSIDGRVRKLFF